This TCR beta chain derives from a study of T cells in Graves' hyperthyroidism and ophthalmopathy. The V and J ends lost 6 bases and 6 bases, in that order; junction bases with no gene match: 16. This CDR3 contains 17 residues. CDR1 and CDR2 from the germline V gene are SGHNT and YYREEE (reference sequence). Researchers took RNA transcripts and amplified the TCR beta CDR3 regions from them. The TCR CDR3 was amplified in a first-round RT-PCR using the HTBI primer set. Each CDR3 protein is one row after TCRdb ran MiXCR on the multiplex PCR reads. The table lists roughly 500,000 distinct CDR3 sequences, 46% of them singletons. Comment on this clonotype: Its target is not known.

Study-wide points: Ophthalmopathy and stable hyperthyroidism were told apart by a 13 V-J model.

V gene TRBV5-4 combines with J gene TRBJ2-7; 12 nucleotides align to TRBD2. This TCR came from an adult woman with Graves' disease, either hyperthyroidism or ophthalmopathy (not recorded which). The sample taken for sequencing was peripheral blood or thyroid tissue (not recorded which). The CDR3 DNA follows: TGTGCCAGCAACGGAGGACTAGCGGGACAACTGATGGCCGAGCAGTACTTC. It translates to CASNGGLAGQLMAEQYF.